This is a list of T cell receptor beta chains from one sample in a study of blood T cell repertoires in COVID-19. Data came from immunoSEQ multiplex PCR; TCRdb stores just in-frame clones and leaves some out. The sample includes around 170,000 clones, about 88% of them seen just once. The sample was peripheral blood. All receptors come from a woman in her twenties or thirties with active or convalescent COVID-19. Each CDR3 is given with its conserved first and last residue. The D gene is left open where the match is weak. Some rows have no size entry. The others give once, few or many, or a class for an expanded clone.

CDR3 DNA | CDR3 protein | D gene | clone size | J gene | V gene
TGTGCCAGTAGTGCAGGACAGGGTTACAATGAGCAGTTCTTC | CASSAGQGYNEQFF | TRBD1 | - | TRBJ2-1 | TRBV19
TGTGCCAGCAGCCCGAATTCGGGGGAAATCGCTGAAGCTTTCTTT | CASSPNSGEIAEAFF | - | - | TRBJ1-1 | TRBV7-9
TGTGCCAGCAGCCCGGGGGGGAGCTCCTACGAGCAGTACTTC | CASSPGGSSYEQYF | TRBD2 | - | TRBJ2-7 | TRBV3-1/TRBV3-2
TGTGCCACCAGTGATCGAGGCACAGGGTGGTCGATGGGGGAGCAGTACTTC | CATSDRGTGWSMGEQYF | - | - | TRBJ2-7 | TRBV24-1
TGTGCCAGCAGCTTAGGAGATCCCTACAATGAGCAGTTCTTC | CASSLGDPYNEQFF | - | - | TRBJ2-1 | TRBV11-3
TGTGCCAGTACCCCTTCGGACAGGGGAGTTGGCACCGGGGAGCTGTTTTTT | CASTPSDRGVGTGELFF | TRBD1 | - | TRBJ2-2 | TRBV19
TGTGCCAGCAGCTCTTGGACAGGGCACAACGAGCAGTACTTC | CASSSWTGHNEQYF | TRBD1 | - | TRBJ2-7 | TRBV5-5
TGTGCCAGCAGCTACTCCGGGACAGTTAGCACAGATACGCAGTATTTT | CASSYSGTVSTDTQYF | TRBD1 | - | TRBJ2-3 | TRBV7-2
TGCAGTGCAGAGAACAGTAATGAGCAGTTCTTC | CSAENSNEQFF | - | - | TRBJ2-1 | TRBV20-1
TGTGCCAGCAGTTCTCAGGGCAAGGAGTACTTC | CASSSQGKEYF | - | - | TRBJ2-7 | TRBV28
TGTGCCAGCAGCGTTCTTTTCGGCACAGATACGCAGTATTTT | CASSVLFGTDTQYF | - | - | TRBJ2-3 | TRBV9
TGTGCCAGCAGCCGCACGGGACAGGGGGGGAATCAGCCCCAGCATTTT | CASSRTGQGGNQPQHF | TRBD1 | - | TRBJ1-5 | TRBV3-1/TRBV3-2
TGCAGCGTTCCTGGGACTAGCGGGGGAAGTGGGACCCAGTACTTC | CSVPGTSGGSGTQYF | TRBD2 | once | TRBJ2-5 | TRBV29-1